This TCR beta chain was sequenced for a study of T-cell reconstitution after alpha-beta-depleted transplantation in children. Study-wide results and caveats: As was reported, about two months after transplant, alpha-beta T cells came from several hundred expanded graft clones. There were some patients whose high TCRbeta diversity at day 60 came from surviving recipient T cells and thymic progenitors. T-cell numbers and diversity, one year after transplant, stemmed largely from T cells that were newly produced.

Of note for this clonotype: What it binds is unknown.

Germline CDR1 is SQVTM and CDR2 is ANQGSEA. The CDR3 totals 13 residues. Germline trimming cut 7 bases from V and 0 bases from J; bases unmatched to any gene: 6. A TCRbeta library incorporating unique molecular identifiers was prepared. TCRdb ran MiXCR on the PCR reads and lists one entry per CDR3 protein. The data contain around 440,000 distinct CDR3 sequences, around 16% of them singletons. The chain is built from TRBV29-1 and TRBJ2-7, with 7 nucleotides matching TRBD2. The sequence came from a boy under two years old who had a stem cell transplant for Wiskott-Aldrich syndrome, so the T cells may come from the graft donor. This material consisted of PBMCs, mostly from graft donor cells, taken 360 days after TCRalphabeta/CD19-depleted stem cell transplant. In DNA form, the CDR3 reads TGCAGCGCCACTAGCGTCCTCTCCTACGAGCAGTACTTC. This translates into CSATSVLSYEQYF.